This T cell receptor (beta chain) stems from a study of early T cells in non-severe SARS-CoV-2 infection. Looking at the study overall: The chains were unpaired, and the sequenced material was bulk RNA from unsorted whole blood.

This clonotype was detected only a few times. The antigen is undetermined. The TCR library protocol was used to attach unique molecular identifiers. These identifiers were attached to individual cDNA molecules. TCRdb called the 5' RACE reads again in MiXCR, with one record for every CDR3 protein. The table records over 55,000 distinct CDR3 sequences, about 9.3% of them present only once. Study-wide points: Clonotype matching in VDJdb favored anti-spike CD8 responses and did not capture private and CD4 specificities.

The CDR3 is made up of 15 amino acids. Trimming left V 1 base short and J 8 bases short, with 15 bases between. The genes are TRBV12-3 or TRBV12-4 and TRBJ2-1; D tentatively reads TRBD1 or TRBD2 (5 bases each). Sequenced sample: whole blood. This TCR derives from an adult who was a healthcare worker with PCR-confirmed SARS-CoV-2 infection or an uninfected control (not recorded which). The CDR3 DNA follows: TGTGCCAGCAGTTTAGGTCCCTGGGGGTCCGATGAGCAGTTCTTC. The encoded protein is CASSLGPWGSDEQFF.